This T cell receptor (beta chain) was found in a study of T cells expressing NK-cell markers. TCRdb reworked the 5' RACE reads into one entry per CDR3 protein, no DNA. The repertoire table contains about 550,000 distinct CDR3 sequences. This CDR3 has 14 residues. The germline gives CDR1 LNHNV, CDR2 YYDKDF (reference sequence). The rearrangement uses TRBV15 and TRBJ1-1. This receptor was identified in a man aged 18 to 29 in good health. Sequenced sample: blood T cells: a sorted CD56 or NKG2C T cell subset, CD4+ or CD8+ T cells, or bulk PBMC T cells (not recorded which). This CDR3 is CATSRERRGDEAFF.